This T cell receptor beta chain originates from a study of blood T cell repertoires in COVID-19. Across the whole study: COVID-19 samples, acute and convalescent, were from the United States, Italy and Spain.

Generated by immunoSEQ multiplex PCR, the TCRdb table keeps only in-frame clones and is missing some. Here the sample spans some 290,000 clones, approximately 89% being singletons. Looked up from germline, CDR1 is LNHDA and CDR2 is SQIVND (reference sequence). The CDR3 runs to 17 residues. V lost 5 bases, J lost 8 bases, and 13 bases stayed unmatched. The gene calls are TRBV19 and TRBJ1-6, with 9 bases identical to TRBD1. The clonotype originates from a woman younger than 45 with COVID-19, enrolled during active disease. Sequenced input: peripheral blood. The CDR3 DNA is TGTGCCAGTAGTCCCCGCTTTTCCCGGGACAGGGATTCACCCCTCCACTTT. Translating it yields CASSPRFSRDRDSPLHF.